Below are 5 T cell receptor beta chains sequenced from a single sample in a study of glioma-infiltrating T cells. Amplification of TCR alpha and beta CDR3 regions from RNA used iRepertoire nested multiplex PCR. TCRdb reprocessed the multiplex PCR reads via MiXCR and lists one record per CDR3 protein. The sample carries approximately 90,000 distinct CDR3 sequences, about 25% recorded once. Source material: glioma tissue, nonneoplastic brain tissue, or PBMCs (not recorded which). All receptors derive from a human donor with low-grade glioma or glioblastoma, undergoing nonglioma brain surgery, or in good health (not recorded which).

This clonotype was seen more than once but under ten times. The chain has TRBV30 and TRBJ2-1; D is undetermined. Germline assignment: CDR1 GTSNPN and CDR2 SVGIG (reference sequence). V lost 1 base and J lost 3, with 4 bases in between. There are 12 residues in the CDR3. The CDR3 reads CAWSDSYNEQFF. In nucleotides, the CDR3 is TGTGCCTGGAGTGACAGCTACAATGAGCAGTTCTTC.

V usage is TRBV12-3 or TRBV12-4 and J usage is TRBJ1-2; a possible D gene is TRBD1 (5 bases). The CDR3 is 15 amino acids. V was shortened by 5 bases and J by 4 bases, with 17 bases between the two germline ends. The CDR3 DNA is TGTGCCAGCAGTCCACAAGGGGTCTCCTCCTATGGCTACACCTTC. Protein product: CASSPQGVSSYGYTF.

The V gene is TRBV19, the J gene TRBJ2-3; D gene uncertain. Germline CDR1 and CDR2: LNHDA and SQIVND (reference sequence). This CDR3 spans 13 amino acids. V lost 6 bases, J lost 2 bases, and 9 bases lay in between. The CDR3: CASSPTSTDTQYF. The CDR3 nucleotides are TGTGCCAGTAGCCCGACATCCACAGATACGCAGTATTTT.

This clonotype occurred many times. The V call is TRBV20-1, the J call TRBJ1-5; no reliable D call. In germline, CDR1 is DFQATT, CDR2 SNEGSKA (reference sequence). CDR3 length equals 15 residues. V was clipped by 5 bases and J by 5 bases, with 19 bases between them. The CDR3 loop reads CSAHYDGRDDQPQHF. In DNA, the CDR3 is TGCAGTGCTCACTATGACGGACGCGATGATCAGCCCCAGCATTTT.

This clonotype was seen ten or more times. V is TRBV29-1 and J is TRBJ1-1; D may be TRBD1 (6 bases). Trimming took 7 bases from V and 0 from J, leaving 15 bases between them. CDR3 length: 14 residues. The germline gives CDR1 SQVTM, CDR2 ANQGSEA. The CDR3 coding sequence is TGCAGCGCCTCACAGGGAGGAATGAACACTGAAGCTTTCTTT. Residues: CSASQGGMNTEAFF. Filled out from reference TRBV29-1 and TRBJ1-1, the complete variable domain reads SAVISQKPSRDICQRGTSLTIQCQVDSQVTMMFWYRQQPGQSLTLIATANQGSEATYESGFVIDKFPISRPNLTFSTLTVSNMSPEDSSIYLCSASQGGMNTEAFFGQGTRLTVV.